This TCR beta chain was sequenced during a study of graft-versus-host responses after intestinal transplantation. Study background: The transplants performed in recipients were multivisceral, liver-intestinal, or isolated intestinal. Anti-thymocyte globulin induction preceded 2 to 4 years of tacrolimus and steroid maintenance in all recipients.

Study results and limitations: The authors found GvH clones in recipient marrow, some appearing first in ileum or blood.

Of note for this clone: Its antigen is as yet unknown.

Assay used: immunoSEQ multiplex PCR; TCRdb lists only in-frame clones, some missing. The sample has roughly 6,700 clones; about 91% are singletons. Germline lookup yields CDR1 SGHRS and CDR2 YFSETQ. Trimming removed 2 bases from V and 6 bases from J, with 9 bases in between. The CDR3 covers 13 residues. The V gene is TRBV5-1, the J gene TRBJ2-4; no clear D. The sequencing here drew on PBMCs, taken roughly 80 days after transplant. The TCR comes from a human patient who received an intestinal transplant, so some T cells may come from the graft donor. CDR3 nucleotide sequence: TGCGCCAGCAGCTTAGACGCCCCAAACATTCAGTACTTC. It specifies CASSLDAPNIQYF.